What follows are 24 T cell receptor beta chains derived from one specimen sequenced in a study of early T cells in non-severe SARS-CoV-2 infection. Via MiXCR, TCRdb re-called the 5' RACE reads, giving one row per CDR3 protein. Seen here are around 40,000 distinct CDR3 sequences, under 8% observed once, and the top ten hold around 6.3%. Sequenced sample: whole blood. The receptors shown here come from an adult who was a healthcare worker with PCR-confirmed SARS-CoV-2 infection or an uninfected control (not recorded which).

This clonotype was recorded a few times. The chain uses TRBV5-1 and TRBJ1-1; no definite D call. V was cut by 0 bases and J by 6 bases, with 9 bases left in between. From germline, CDR1 is SGHRS and CDR2 YFSETQ. This CDR3 comprises 13 residues. CDR3 in amino acids: CASSLVAGPEAFF. The CDR3 coding sequence is TGCGCCAGCAGCTTGGTAGCAGGCCCTGAAGCTTTCTTT. The full variable domain, with the rest looked up from reference TRBV5-1 and TRBJ1-1, is KAGVTQTPRYLIKTRGQQVTLSCSPISGHRSVSWYQQTPGQGLQFLFEYFSETQRNKGNFPGRFSGRQFSNSRSEMNVSTLELGDSALYLCASSLVAGPEAFFGQGTRLTVV.

The chain links TRBV28 to TRBJ2-7; TRBD2 matches at 8 bases. The CDR3 has 16 amino acids. Germline V gene sequence: CDR1 MDHEN, CDR2 SYDVKM. V dropped 2 bases and J dropped 7; count of bases not matched to a gene: 13. The CDR3 here is CASSLTQRAGEGEQYF. Written as DNA, the CDR3 is TGTGCCAGCAGTTTAACCCAACGAGCGGGAGAGGGGGAGCAGTACTTC.

This clonotype was detected a few times. This sequence joins TRBV7-2 and TRBJ2-7; D is ambiguous. Germline V gives CDR1 SGHTA, CDR2 FQGNSA. This CDR3 region has 12 residues. Trimming removed 1 base at V and 4 bases at J, with 5 bases between. The CDR3 sequence: CASSLVPYEQYF. For the CDR3, the DNA is TGTGCCAGCAGCTTAGTCCCTTACGAGCAGTACTTC.

In the case of this clonotype: This may be a read error, as it is one base from a much larger clone. This chain joins TRBV2 and TRBJ2-5; 7 nucleotides line up with TRBD1. Germline V CDR1 and CDR2: SNHLY, FYNNEI. This CDR3 region has 18 residues. J gave up 2 bases and V 4 bases, and 16 bases lay outside the gene matches. The CDR3, as DNA: TGTGCCAGCAGTGGTTTCCCCCGTCCGGGACAGTCGCAAGAGACCCAGTACTTC. It translates to CASSGFPRPGQSQETQYF. The full variable domain, in which reference TRBV2 and TRBJ2-5 provide the parts outside the CDR3, is EPEVTQTPSHQVTQMGQEVILRCVPISNHLYFYWYRQILGQKVEFLVSFYNNEISEKSEIFDDQFSVERPDGSNFTLKIRSTKLEDSAMYFCASSGFPRPGQSQETQYFGPGTRLLVL.

This clonotype has at least ten counts. The V and J genes are TRBV12-3 or TRBV12-4 and TRBJ2-7, with 9 bases lining up with TRBD1. The CDR3 extends over 14 amino acids. V lost 8 bases to trimming and J lost 6 bases; unmatched junction nucleotides: 11. The chain's CDR3 is CASRTGTGFFEQYF. CDR3 DNA sequence: TGTGCCAGCCGGACCGGGACAGGGTTTTTCGAGCAGTACTTC.

This clonotype was observed at least ten times. The chain has TRBV12-3 or TRBV12-4 and TRBJ1-5; 7 nucleotides align to TRBD1. The CDR3 length is 15 residues. V lost 7 bases to trimming and J lost 4 bases; unmatched junction nucleotides: 10. CDR3 sequence (DNA): TGTGCCAGCACCTTAAGCCCGGGACAGAATCAGCCCCAGCATTTT. This sequence encodes CASTLSPGQNQPQHF.

This clonotype was observed a handful of times. The chain joins TRBV9 to TRBJ1-3, with D maybe TRBD1 (5 bases). V lost 4 bases and J lost 2, with 19 bases in between. Per germline, CDR1 SGDLS and CDR2 YYNGEE. This CDR3 has 17 amino acids. The CDR3 sequence: CASSSPARDQTGNTIYF. The DNA of the CDR3 is TGTGCCAGCAGCAGTCCAGCCAGGGATCAGACTGGAAACACCATATATTTT.

The J gene is TRBJ1-2, the V gene TRBV6-5; 9 bases are a match to TRBD1. Germline values: CDR1 MNHEY, CDR2 SVGAGI. The CDR3 covers 14 residues. V was pared by 6 bases and J by 3 bases, with 5 bases of the junction left unmatched. The CDR3 loop is CASSPRQGDYGYTF. CDR3 DNA: TGTGCCAGCAGCCCCCGACAGGGGGACTATGGCTACACCTTC.

This clonotype appeared a few times. V and J are TRBV28 and TRBJ1-3, with D possibly TRBD1 on 6 matching bases. V was clipped by 3 bases and J by 0 bases, with 15 bases between them. The V gene's germline CDR1 is MDHEN and CDR2 SYDVKM. This CDR3 spans 17 amino acids. As DNA, the CDR3 is TGTGCCAGCAGTTTCTTTACCAGGGGCCCCTCTGGAAACACCATATATTTT. Amino acids: CASSFFTRGPSGNTIYF.

Ten or more counts support this clonotype. V and J are TRBV28 and TRBJ1-2, with D perhaps matching TRBD1 (5 bases). The CDR3 is made up of 12 amino acids. CDR1 is MDHEN and CDR2 is SYDVKM in the germline V gene. Trimming left V 8 bases short and J 5 bases short, with 12 bases between. CDR3: CASQRGGYGYTF. In nucleotides, the CDR3 is TGTGCCAGCCAGAGGGGCGGGTATGGCTACACCTTC.

This clonotype was seen many times. In DNA, the CDR3 is TGTGCCAGCAGTGAAGCGCTTCGAGGGATCTATGGCTACACCTTC. Translation: CASSEALRGIYGYTF. The J gene is TRBJ1-2, the V gene TRBV6-1; no clear D gene. The V end was cut by 0 bases, the J end by 4 bases, with 12 bases between. In germline, CDR1 is MNHNS, CDR2 SASEGT. This CDR3 contains 15 residues.

This clonotype was recorded at least ten times. V usage is TRBV7-7 and J usage is TRBJ2-5; unclear D gene. There are 13 residues in the CDR3. Germline CDR1 is SSHAT and CDR2 is FNYEAQ (reference sequence). The V and J ends lost 5 bases and 3 bases respectively, with 10 bases between them. CDR3 in amino acids: CASSVSRKETQYF. CDR3 coding DNA: TGTGCCAGCAGCGTGTCTAGAAAAGAGACCCAGTACTTC. The full variable domain, in which reference TRBV7-7 and TRBJ2-5 provide the parts outside the CDR3, is GAGVSQSPRYKVTKRGQDVTLRCDPISSHATLYWYQQALGQGPEFLTYFNYEAQPDKSGLPSDRFSAERPEGSISTLTIQRTEQRDSAMYRCASSVSRKETQYFGPGTRLLVL.

The count of this clonotype is one. CDR3 bases: TGTGCCAGCAGCGCATGGACAGGCTCAAACGAGCAGTACTTC. Amino acids: CASSAWTGSNEQYF. This chain joins TRBV5-4 and TRBJ2-7; TRBD1 matches at 7 bases. The trim removed 4 bases at V and 5 bases at J, leaving 9 bases unmatched. Per germline, CDR1 SGHNT and CDR2 YYREEE (reference sequence). This CDR3 spans 14 amino acids.

This clonotype has a count of ten or more. The chain joins TRBV7-2 to TRBJ1-4; D remains ambiguous. There are 14 residues in the CDR3. Between the trimmed V and J ends, which lost 2 bases and 3 bases, there was a span of 7 bases. In germline, CDR1 is SGHTA, CDR2 FQGNSA. CDR3 amino acids: CASSLQRANEKLFF. In nucleotides, the CDR3 is TGTGCCAGCAGCTTACAGAGGGCTAATGAAAAACTGTTTTTT.

The table lists this clonotype with a few counts. The chain links TRBV5-1 to TRBJ2-7; a weak D match, TRBD1 (5 bases). V lost 1 base and J lost 6, with 11 bases in between. The CDR3 is 13 residues long. Germline V lookup: CDR1 SGHRS, CDR2 YFSETQ. Here the CDR3 DNA reads TGCGCCAGCAGCTTGCCGCAGGGCGGCGAGCAGTACTTC. It translates to CASSLPQGGEQYF.

This clonotype was picked up many times. This sequence joins TRBV28 and TRBJ2-3; D perhaps matches TRBD2 (6 bases). Germline V CDR1 and CDR2: MDHEN, SYDVKM. The CDR3 contains 14 residues. V lost 7 bases to trimming and J lost 3 bases, with 14 bases between them. This CDR3 reads CASIGGGGTDTQYF. In DNA form, the CDR3 reads TGTGCCAGCATTGGGGGAGGAGGTACAGATACGCAGTATTTT. Full variable domain (rest looked up from reference TRBV28 and TRBJ2-3): DVKVTQSSRYLVKRTGEKVFLECVQDMDHENMFWYRQDPGLGLRLIYFSYDVKMKEKGDIPEGYSVSREKKERFSLILESASTNQTSMYLCASIGGGGTDTQYFGPGTRLTVL.

This clonotype was counted many times. This sequence joins TRBV5-6 and TRBJ2-5, with D maybe TRBD2 (5 bases). CDR1 and CDR2 (germline): SGHDT, YYEEEE. The CDR3 runs 16 residues. Trimming took 4 bases from V and 2 from J, leaving 18 bases between them. CDR3 DNA sequence: TGTGCCAGCAGCCATATTACACGAGGGTTACAAGAGACCCAGTACTTC. This encodes CASSHITRGLQETQYF.

This clonotype was counted many times. This chain links TRBV7-9 with TRBJ2-1; 10 positions match TRBD2. The CDR3 is made up of 16 amino acids. Trimming removed 5 bases from V and 8 bases from J; junction bases left unmatched: 12. Germline V CDR1 and CDR2: SEHNR, FQNEAQ (reference sequence). The CDR3 here is CASSGSSGRAPHEQFF. The CDR3 DNA is TGTGCCAGCAGCGGATCAAGCGGGAGGGCCCCCCATGAGCAGTTCTTC.

This clonotype was recorded at least ten times. The V and J genes are TRBV7-8 and TRBJ1-6; D may be TRBD1 (6 bases). V lost 6 bases, J lost 10 bases, and 22 bases lay in between. The CDR3 has 16 amino acids. Germline loops: CDR1 SGHVS, CDR2 FQNEAQ. As DNA, the CDR3 is TGTGCCAGCAGACCCTCCCGGGTGGGGGGCCGCTCACCCCTCCACTTT. Translated: CASRPSRVGGRSPLHF.

This sequence joins TRBV7-9 and TRBJ2-7; D gene uncertain. The CDR3 sequence is 12 residues long. Trimming pared 3 bases from V and 4 bases from J, leaving 7 bases between. Germline CDR1 reads SEHNR; CDR2 reads FQNEAQ (reference sequence). The CDR3 DNA sequence: TGTGCCAGCAGCTTTCAAGGGTACGAGCAGTACTTC. Amino acids: CASSFQGYEQYF.

This clonotype was detected many times. The chain couples TRBV5-1 to TRBJ2-6; the D gene is possibly TRBD1 (6 bases). Trimming pared 6 bases from V and 5 bases from J, leaving 18 bases between. Germline CDR1 reads SGHRS; CDR2 reads YFSETQ. This CDR3 is built from 16 residues. This CDR3 is CASTRTALERANVLTF. In DNA form, the CDR3 reads TGCGCCAGCACGCGGACAGCGTTAGAGAGGGCCAACGTCCTGACTTTC.

This clonotype was seen many times. This chain joins TRBV28 and TRBJ1-6, with D tentatively TRBD1 (5 bases). Trimming stripped 6 bases from V and 7 bases from J, with 7 bases between. Germline V gene lookup returns CDR1 MDHEN and CDR2 SYDVKM. This CDR3 is 12 amino acids long. This CDR3 reads CASSGDNSPLHF. The CDR3 DNA is TGTGCCAGCAGCGGGGACAATTCACCCCTCCACTTT.

The J gene is TRBJ2-5, the V gene TRBV11-2; D ambiguous. V lost 5 bases and J lost 1, with 11 bases in between. Germline V gives CDR1 SGHAT, CDR2 FQNNGV. CDR3 length: 14 amino acids. The CDR3 reads CASSHYYSQETQYF. In DNA form, the CDR3 reads TGTGCCAGCAGCCACTACTATTCCCAAGAGACCCAGTACTTC.

This clonotype was picked up a small number of times. The chain couples TRBV19 to TRBJ2-7, with 8 positions matching TRBD2. CDR1 is LNHDA, CDR2 SQIVND, per germline (reference sequence). V was pared by 8 bases and J by 4 bases, with 7 bases of the junction left unmatched. The CDR3 sequence is 13 residues long. CDR3 bases: TGTGCCAGTGGAAGCGGGAGAGGTTACGAGCAGTACTTC. Its translation: CASGSGRGYEQYF.